This T cell receptor (beta chain) was retrieved from a study of control samples from healthy donors and cancer patients. Some clones are missing from TCRdb's copy, which holds only in-frame ones; the method was immunoSEQ multiplex PCR. In the table there are about 150,000 clones, over 90% of which are singletons. The CDR3 is 16 residues long. The ends lost 2 bases at V and 2 bases at J; junction bases unmatched: 5. Per germline, CDR1 MGHRA and CDR2 YSYEKL. The sample taken for sequencing was blood. The rearrangement links TRBV4-1 to TRBJ2-3; TRBD2 agrees at 9 bases. The sequence was obtained from a man in his forties or fifties in good health. The CDR3 DNA reads as TGCGCCAGCAGCCAACCGACTAGCGGCCTCACAGATACGCAGTATTTT. Amino acid sequence: CASSQPTSGLTDTQYF.